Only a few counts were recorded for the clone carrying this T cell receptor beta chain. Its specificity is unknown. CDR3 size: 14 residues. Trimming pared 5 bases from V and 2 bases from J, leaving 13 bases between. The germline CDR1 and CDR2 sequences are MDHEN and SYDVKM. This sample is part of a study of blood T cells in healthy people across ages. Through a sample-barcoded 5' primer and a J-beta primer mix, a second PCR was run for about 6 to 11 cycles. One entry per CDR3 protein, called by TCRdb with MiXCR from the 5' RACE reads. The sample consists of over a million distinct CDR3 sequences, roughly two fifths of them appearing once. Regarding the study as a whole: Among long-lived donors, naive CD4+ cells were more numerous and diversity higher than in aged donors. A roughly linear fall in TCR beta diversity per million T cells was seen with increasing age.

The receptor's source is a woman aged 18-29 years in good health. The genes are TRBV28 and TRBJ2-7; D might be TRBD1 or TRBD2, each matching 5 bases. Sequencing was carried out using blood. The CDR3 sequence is CASSPGGGPYEQYF. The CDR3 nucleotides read TGTGCCAGCAGTCCCGGTGGGGGACCCTACGAGCAGTACTTC.